A selection of T cell receptor beta chains follows, all from one sample in a study of blood T cell repertoires in COVID-19. TCRdb keeps only in-frame clones here, not all; method: immunoSEQ multiplex PCR. The table shows roughly 41,000 clones, with about 88% occurring only once. Sequenced sample: peripheral blood. Receptors were obtained from a man aged 55 to 70 with active COVID-19. Both conserved end residues are part of each CDR3. D genes are given only for firm matches. The listing skips clone size in some rows; elsewhere it reads once, few, many or a size class.

D	V	J	size	CDR3	DNA
-	TRBV11-2	TRBJ2-7	-	CASSLDVSYEQYF	TGTGCCAGCAGCTTAGACGTATCCTACGAGCAGTACTTC
-	TRBV4-2	TRBJ1-5	-	CASSQEGEGNQPQHF	TGTGCCAGCAGCCAAGAAGGAGAGGGTAATCAGCCCCAGCATTTT
TRBD1	TRBV6-5	TRBJ1-4	-	CASTAQGSNEKLFF	TGTGCCAGCACGGCACAGGGGTCAAATGAAAAACTGTTTTTT
TRBD2	TRBV7-2	TRBJ2-5	-	CASSRLAGGAQETQYF	TGTGCCAGCAGCAGATTAGCGGGGGGGGCTCAAGAGACCCAGTACTTC
TRBD2	TRBV5-8	TRBJ2-7	-	CASSLAGGFEQYF	TGTGCCAGCAGCTTGGCGGGGGGGTTCGAGCAGTACTTC
-	TRBV6-5	TRBJ1-4	-	CASLEGTANEKLFF	TGTGCCAGCCTGGAGGGCACTGCCAATGAAAAACTGTTTTTT
-	TRBV7-8	TRBJ2-7	-	CASSSAGYSYEQYF	TGTGCCAGCAGCTCTGCAGGGTACTCCTACGAGCAGTACTTC
TRBD1	TRBV18	TRBJ1-2	-	CASSDIDRGGGYTF	TGTGCCAGCTCAGATATAGACAGGGGAGGCGGCTACACCTTC
-	TRBV7-9	TRBJ2-7	-	CASSSLYEQYF	TGTGCCAGCAGCTCCCTATACGAGCAGTACTTC
-	TRBV27	TRBJ2-6	-	CASSLLSGTGANVLTF	TGTGCCAGCAGTTTATTATCGGGGACTGGGGCCAACGTCCTGACTTTC
-	TRBV10-3	TRBJ2-1	-	CAISFQGWNEQFF	TGTGCCATCAGCTTCCAGGGTTGGAATGAGCAGTTCTTC
TRBD1	TRBV11-2	TRBJ2-7	once	CASSPPGQYMYEQYF	TGTGCCAGCAGCCCACCGGGACAGTACATGTACGAGCAGTACTTC
-	TRBV5-6	TRBJ2-1	-	CASSFNNEQFF	TGTGCCAGCAGCTTCAACAATGAGCAGTTCTTC
-	TRBV29-1	TRBJ1-1	-	CSVSGGRGTEAFF	TGCAGCGTTTCGGGGGGGCGCGGAACTGAAGCTTTCTTT
TRBD2	TRBV7-9	TRBJ2-5	once	CASLPVGTSGKGETQYF	TGTGCCAGCCTCCCGGTGGGGACTAGCGGGAAAGGGGAGACCCAGTACTTC
TRBD1	TRBV6-5	TRBJ1-6	-	CATRDRGYSPLHF	TGTGCCACCCGGGACAGGGGATACTCACCCCTCCACTTT
TRBD1	TRBV28	TRBJ1-1	-	CASSPRTGGFTEAFF	TGTGCCAGCAGTCCTCGGACAGGGGGCTTCACTGAAGCTTTCTTT
TRBD1	TRBV11-2	TRBJ1-1	-	CASSQGVGWGTEAFF	TGTGCCAGCAGCCAGGGGGTCGGGTGGGGCACTGAAGCTTTCTTT
TRBD1	TRBV25-1	TRBJ2-4	-	CAPRPGGLAKNIQYF	TGTGCCCCCAGACCAGGGGGTTTAGCCAAAAACATTCAGTACTTC
-	TRBV4-2	TRBJ2-5	few	CASSQDHRETQYF	TGTGCCAGCAGCCAAGATCATCGGGAGACCCAGTACTTC
TRBD1	TRBV11-2	TRBJ1-2	-	CASSLGQYYGYTF	TGTGCCAGCAGCTTGGGACAGTACTATGGCTACACCTTC
-	TRBV6-6	TRBJ2-7	-	CASSYSSSYEQYF	TGTGCCAGCAGTTACTCGTCCAGCTACGAGCAGTACTTC
-	TRBV12-5	TRBJ2-7	-	CASGPNSYEQYF	TGTGCTAGTGGCCCCAATTCCTACGAGCAGTACTTC
TRBD2	TRBV18	TRBJ2-1	-	CASSPGTSGQPGYNEQFF	TGTGCCAGCTCACCCGGGACTAGCGGCCAACCCGGCTACAATGAGCAGTTCTTC
-	TRBV25-1	TRBJ2-2	-	CASSEYRVNTGELFF	TGTGCCAGCAGTGAATACAGGGTGAACACCGGGGAGCTGTTTTTT
TRBD1	TRBV28	TRBJ2-2	-	CASKDRGHGRIAGELFF	TGTGCCAGCAAAGACAGGGGGCACGGAAGGATAGCCGGGGAGCTGTTTTTT
-	TRBV2	TRBJ2-7	-	CASSEESGYEQYF	TGTGCCAGCAGCGAGGAGTCGGGCTACGAGCAGTACTTC
-	TRBV7-9	TRBJ2-7	-	CASSLLDPGGGEQYF	TGTGCCAGCAGCTTACTCGACCCGGGGGGCGGGGAGCAGTACTTC
-	TRBV4-1	TRBJ1-1	-	CASSQVSQSYTEAFF	TGCGCCAGCAGCCAAGTAAGCCAATCCTACACTGAAGCTTTCTTT
-	TRBV28	TRBJ2-1	-	CAIRSPSYNEQFF	TGTGCCATCCGGAGCCCCTCCTACAATGAGCAGTTCTTC
-	TRBV5-4	TRBJ2-2	-	CASSLNVAGTGELFF	TGTGCCAGCAGCTTAAATGTAGCAGGGACCGGGGAGCTGTTTTTT
-	TRBV6-1	TRBJ1-5	-	CASSDGGINQPQHF	TGTGCCAGCAGTGACGGTGGTATTAATCAGCCCCAGCATTTT
-	TRBV18	TRBJ2-7	-	CASSPPSSSYEQYF	TGTGCCAGCTCACCACCGTCTAGCTCCTACGAGCAGTACTTC
-	TRBV18	TRBJ2-7	-	CASSPVGTSLSYEQYF	TGTGCCAGCTCACCAGTCGGGACTTCCCTTTCCTACGAGCAGTACTTC
-	TRBV20-1	TRBJ2-7	once	CSANRDYEQYF	TGCAGTGCTAACAGGGACTACGAGCAGTACTTC
-	TRBV6-5	TRBJ1-5	-	CASGLQGRQPQHF	TGTGCCAGCGGTTTACAGGGCCGGCAGCCCCAGCATTTT
-	TRBV6-2/TRBV6-3	TRBJ2-1	-	CASSYSFLYNEQFF	TGTGCCAGCAGTTACTCTTTCCTGTACAATGAGCAGTTCTTC
TRBD2	TRBV6-4	TRBJ2-7	-	CASSEPSGIVYEQYF	TGTGCCAGCAGTGAGCCTAGCGGGATCGTCTACGAGCAGTACTTC
TRBD1	TRBV5-6	TRBJ1-2	once	CASSSTQGAQGYTF	TGTGCCAGCAGCTCGACCCAGGGGGCGCAAGGCTACACCTTC
TRBD2	TRBV7-6	TRBJ2-5	-	CASSPGLAGLTQETQYF	TGTGCCAGCAGCCCCGGACTAGCGGGACTCACCCAAGAGACCCAGTACTTC
TRBD2	TRBV7-8	TRBJ2-3	-	CASSLRQRESSDTQYF	TGTGCCAGCAGCTTACGGCAGCGGGAGTCTTCAGATACGCAGTATTTT
-	TRBV4-1	TRBJ2-3	-	CASSQAATAGWDTQYF	TGCGCCAGCAGCCAAGCCGCGACGGCGGGTTGGGATACGCAGTATTTT
TRBD1	TRBV6-5	TRBJ2-5	-	CASSYSGTEIQETQYF	TGTGCCAGCAGTTACTCTGGGACAGAAATCCAAGAGACCCAGTACTTC
-	TRBV19	TRBJ2-7	-	CASSIEGVSYEQYF	TGTGCCAGTAGTATTGAGGGGGTTTCCTACGAGCAGTACTTC
-	TRBV9	TRBJ2-3	once	CASSVSARGWTDTQYF	TGTGCCAGCAGCGTCTCCGCCCGGGGGTGGACAGATACGCAGTATTTT
-	TRBV27	TRBJ2-7	once	CASSLDGLGSSYEQYF	TGTGCCAGCAGTTTAGATGGGCTAGGGAGTTCCTACGAGCAGTACTTC
TRBD1	TRBV3-1/TRBV3-2	TRBJ2-3	few	CASSQDGGQATDTQYF	TGTGCCAGCAGCCAAGATGGAGGACAGGCCACAGATACGCAGTATTTT
-	TRBV5-4	TRBJ1-1	-	CASSLPDTNYDEAFF	TGTGCCAGCAGCTTGCCGGACACCAACTACGATGAAGCTTTCTTT
TRBD1	TRBV7-9	TRBJ2-3	-	CASSYGTGIDTQYF	TGTGCCAGCAGCTATGGGACAGGGATAGATACGCAGTATTTT
TRBD2	TRBV5-1	TRBJ2-3	-	CASSPYSGSTDTQYF	TGCGCCAGCAGCCCATATAGCGGGAGCACAGATACGCAGTATTTT
-	TRBV7-6	TRBJ2-1	-	CASSGGSTGTPYNEQFF	TGTGCCAGCAGCGGAGGGTCGACCGGGACCCCTTACAATGAGCAGTTCTTC
-	TRBV18	TRBJ1-5	-	CASSPPGRGSNQPQHF	TGTGCCAGCTCACCTCCGGGGAGGGGTAGCAATCAGCCCCAGCATTTT
-	TRBV6-5	TRBJ2-5	-	CASSRGNYQETQYF	TGTGCCAGCAGTCGGGGAAACTACCAAGAGACCCAGTACTTC
TRBD2	TRBV11-3	TRBJ2-3	-	CASSLEPAGGSDTQYF	TGTGCCAGCAGCTTAGAGCCAGCGGGAGGATCCGATACGCAGTATTTT
TRBD1	TRBV6-5	TRBJ2-7	-	CASSRTGVMGQYF	TGTGCCAGCAGTCGAACAGGGGTGATGGGGCAGTACTTC
TRBD2	TRBV7-9	TRBJ2-3	-	CASAWGGGATDTQYF	TGTGCCAGCGCCTGGGGCGGGGGGGCCACAGATACGCAGTATTTT
-	TRBV18	TRBJ1-2	few	CASSPSRGNYGYTF	TGTGCCAGCTCACCAAGTAGGGGGAACTATGGCTACACCTTC
-	TRBV13	TRBJ2-2	-	CASTPGAGVAGELFF	TGTGCCAGCACCCCGGGGGCGGGAGTAGCCGGGGAGCTGTTTTTT
-	TRBV10-1	TRBJ1-6	-	CARPAVPGSSYNSPLHF	TGCGCCAGGCCCGCCGTCCCAGGTAGCTCCTATAATTCACCCCTCCACTTT
TRBD2	TRBV5-4	TRBJ2-3	once	CASSRGLAEGSTDTQYF	TGTGCCAGCAGCAGGGGACTAGCGGAGGGAAGCACAGATACGCAGTATTTT